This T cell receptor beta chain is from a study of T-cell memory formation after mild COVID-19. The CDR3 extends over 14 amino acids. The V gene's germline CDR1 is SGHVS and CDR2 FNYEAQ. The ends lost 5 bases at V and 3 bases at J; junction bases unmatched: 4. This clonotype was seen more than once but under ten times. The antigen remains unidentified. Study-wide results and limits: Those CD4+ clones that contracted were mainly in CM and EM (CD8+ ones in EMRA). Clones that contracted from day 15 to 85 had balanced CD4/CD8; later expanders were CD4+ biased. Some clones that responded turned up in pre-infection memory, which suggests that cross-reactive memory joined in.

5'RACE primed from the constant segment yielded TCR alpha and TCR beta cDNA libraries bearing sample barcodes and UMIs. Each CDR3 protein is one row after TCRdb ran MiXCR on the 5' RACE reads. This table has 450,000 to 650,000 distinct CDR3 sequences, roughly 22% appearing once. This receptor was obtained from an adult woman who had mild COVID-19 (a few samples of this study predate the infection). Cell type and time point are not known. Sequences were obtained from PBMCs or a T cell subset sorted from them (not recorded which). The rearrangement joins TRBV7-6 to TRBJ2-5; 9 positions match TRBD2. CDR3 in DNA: TGTGCCAGCAGCATCAGCGGGGGGAAAGAGACCCAGTACTTC. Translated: CASSISGGKETQYF.